The 6 T cell receptor beta chains below were found in one sample sequenced in a study of blood T cell repertoires in COVID-19. Sequencing was performed with immunoSEQ multiplex PCR; in TCRdb, only in-frame clones are kept and a portion is missing. The data hold some 74,000 clones, with 75% to 85% observed a single time. Sequences were obtained from peripheral blood. The receptors were sampled from an elderly man with acute or convalescent COVID-19.

The V gene is TRBV4-3, the J gene TRBJ2-7; possibly TRBD1 for D (6 bases). CDR1 is LGHNA, CDR2 YSLEER, per germline. The V end was cut by 1 base, the J end by 6 bases, with 19 bases between. The CDR3 spans 16 residues. The CDR3 here is CASSQVSLRGSSEQYF. CDR3 sequence (DNA): TGCGCCAGCAGCCAAGTTTCGCTCAGGGGTAGCTCCGAGCAGTACTTC.

The chain combines TRBV6-2 or TRBV6-3 with TRBJ2-3; TRBD2 matches at 8 bases. V trimming: 7 bases; J trimming: 5 bases; junction bases outside the gene matches: 8. There are 14 residues in the CDR3. Germline loops: CDR1 MNHEY, CDR2 SVGEGT. The CDR3, as DNA: TGTGCCAGCACCCCGGGAGGGGCAGGAGATACGCAGTATTTT. Encoded protein: CASTPGGAGDTQYF.

This clone has only a few counts. This chain links TRBV5-1 with TRBJ1-4; D call uncertain. Germline values: CDR1 SGHRS, CDR2 YFSETQ. The CDR3 has 14 residues. V shed 2 bases and J shed 4 bases, with 9 bases lying between them. The chain's CDR3 is CASSFSQINEKLFF. The CDR3 nucleotides read TGCGCCAGCAGCTTTTCACAAATTAATGAAAAACTGTTTTTT.

The sample holds a few counts of this clone. The chain recombines TRBV19 with TRBJ1-1; no firm D call. The V and J ends lost 1 base and 2 bases respectively, with 5 bases between them. CDR1 and CDR2 from the germline V gene are LNHDA and SQIVND (reference sequence). CDR3 length: 13 amino acids. The CDR3 here is CASSIVANTEAFF. DNA of the CDR3: TGTGCCAGTAGTATAGTGGCCAACACTGAAGCTTTCTTT. The variable domain in full, with the rest retrieved from reference TRBV19 and TRBJ1-1, is DGGITQSPKYLFRKEGQNVTLSCEQNLNHDAMYWYRQDPGQGLRLIYYSQIVNDFQKGDIAEGYSVSREKKESFPLTVTSAQKNPTAFYLCASSIVANTEAFFGQGTRLTVV.

This chain joins TRBV15 and TRBJ1-5, with D possibly matching TRBD1 (6 bases). V was clipped by 1 base and J by 6 bases, with 19 bases between them. The length of the CDR3 is 17 residues. Germline CDR1 LNHNV, CDR2 YYDKDF (reference sequence). The CDR3 reads CATSRGNSDSQRQPQHF. The DNA of the CDR3 is TGTGCCACCAGCAGAGGTAATTCGGACAGTCAGCGTCAGCCCCAGCATTTT.

The chain combines TRBV28 with TRBJ2-7, with 7 bases that match TRBD2. The CDR3 is 16 amino acids. Trimming at V came to 5 bases and at J to 2 bases, leaving 12 bases not matched to a gene. CDR1 and CDR2 from the germline V gene are MDHEN and SYDVKM. The CDR3 DNA is TGTGCCAGCAGTCCCCCAAGGGGCGGGGGTCCCTACGAGCAGTACTTC. Amino acid sequence: CASSPPRGGGPYEQYF.